These 5 T cell receptor beta chains were all obtained from the same sample, sequenced in a study of graft-versus-host responses after intestinal transplantation. Assay: immunoSEQ multiplex PCR; the TCRdb copy retains only in-frame clones and omits some. The sample has tens of thousands of clones, roughly 92% seen once; the top ten hold 43%. This specimen consisted of PBMCs, obtained about 250 days after intestinal transplant. The origin of the receptors is a human patient who received an intestinal transplant, so some T cells may come from the graft donor.

This clone appeared a single time. The CDR3 spells CATSVGRGLHYGYTF. The CDR3 DNA reads as TGTGCCACCAGCGTCGGCAGGGGGCTTCACTATGGCTACACCTTC. The V and J genes are TRBV15 and TRBJ1-2; 8 nucleotides line up with TRBD1. The CDR3 has 15 amino acids. Unmatched junction bases numbered 8, after V lost 5 bases and J lost 3 bases. Germline V gives CDR1 LNHNV, CDR2 YYDKDF (reference sequence). Filled out from reference TRBV15 and TRBJ1-2, the complete variable domain reads DAMVIQNPRYQVTQFGKPVTLSCSQTLNHNVMYWYQQKSSQAPKLLFHYYDKDFNNEADTPDNFQSRRPNTSFCFLDIRSPGLGDTAMYLCATSVGRGLHYGYTFGSGTRLTVV.

The chain uses TRBV5-5 and TRBJ1-2; tentatively, D is TRBD1 (6 bases). Germline-derived CDR1 and CDR2 are SGHKS and YYEKEE (reference sequence). Deletions cut 0 bases from V and 7 bases from J, with 13 bases between. The CDR3 is 14 amino acids. CDR3 sequence (DNA): TGTGCCAGCAGCTTGGCCCGGACAGATTCTGGCTACACCTTC. Translation: CASSLARTDSGYTF.

This sequence joins TRBV7-9 and TRBJ1-1; D remains unclear. Trimming took off 2 bases at V and 0 bases at J, with 4 bases between the two ends. Germline V CDR1 and CDR2: SEHNR, FQNEAQ (reference sequence). This CDR3 spans 13 amino acids. The CDR3 sequence is CASSLPLNTEAFF. The CDR3 DNA follows: TGTGCCAGCAGCTTACCCTTGAACACTGAAGCTTTCTTT.

The rearrangement links TRBV27 to TRBJ1-1; D ambiguous. V lost 8 bases and J lost 4, with 5 bases in between. The CDR3 has 10 residues. The V gene's germline CDR1 is MNHEY and CDR2 SMNVEV (reference sequence). This CDR3 reads CASGSTEAFF. The CDR3 DNA reads as TGTGCCAGCGGAAGCACTGAAGCTTTCTTT.

This chain links TRBV7-8 with TRBJ2-5; 7 bases map to TRBD2. Germline V gives CDR1 SGHVS, CDR2 FQNEAQ. The CDR3 sequence is 18 residues long. The V segment lost 2 bases and the J segment 5 bases; nucleotides outside the gene matches: 17. The CDR3 DNA reads TGTGCCAGCAGCTTAATCAACCGGGACTACATCCGTACGGAGACCCAGTACTTC. Encoded protein: CASSLINRDYIRTETQYF.